These 20 T cell receptor beta chains were sequenced from one sample in a study of blood T cell repertoires in COVID-19. The data were produced by immunoSEQ multiplex PCR, yet TCRdb's version contains in-frame clones alone and is incomplete. This repertoire shows fewer than 300,000 clones, 85% to 90% found once; its top ten account for approximately 12%. The material sequenced was peripheral blood. The receptors stem from a woman in her twenties or thirties with COVID-19, enrolled during active disease.

This clone has a single count. V gene TRBV29-1 combines with J gene TRBJ2-7, with a possible D match to TRBD1 (5 bases). Trimming left V 0 bases short and J 4 bases short, with 7 bases between. CDR1 is SQVTM, CDR2 ANQGSEA, per germline. This CDR3 comprises 12 residues. The CDR3 here is CSVEDDSYEQYF. The CDR3, as DNA: TGCAGCGTTGAAGATGACAGTTACGAGCAGTACTTC.

The chain recombines TRBV12-5 with TRBJ2-3; unclear D gene. Germline V gives CDR1 LGHNT, CDR2 FRNRAP. The CDR3 length is 15 residues. V dropped 1 base and J dropped 0 bases, with 8 bases sitting between them. The CDR3 sequence is CASGLGPPSTDTQYF. CDR3 coding DNA: TGTGCTAGTGGTTTGGGGCCACCCAGCACAGATACGCAGTATTTT.

This rearrangement joins TRBV28 to TRBJ2-6; 8 bases match TRBD2. This CDR3 has 17 residues. CDR1 MDHEN and CDR2 SYDVKM come from the germline V gene. The ends lost 4 bases at V and 2 bases at J; junction bases unmatched: 7. CDR3 region: CASSSPGGAAGANVLTF. The CDR3 bases are TGTGCCAGCAGTTCTCCGGGGGGGGCAGCTGGGGCCAACGTCCTGACTTTC. Full variable domain (rest looked up from reference TRBV28 and TRBJ2-6): DVKVTQSSRYLVKRTGEKVFLECVQDMDHENMFWYRQDPGLGLRLIYFSYDVKMKEKGDIPEGYSVSREKKERFSLILESASTNQTSMYLCASSSPGGAAGANVLTFGAGSRLTVL.

In its sample, this clone was seen once. The chain recombines TRBV30 with TRBJ2-5; D is possibly TRBD2 (5 bases). The CDR3 is 13 amino acids. The germline V and J ends were trimmed by 5 bases and 3 bases, with 13 bases remaining between them. CDR1 and CDR2 (germline): GTSNPN, SVGIG (reference sequence). The CDR3 loop is CAWWAPGEETQYF. DNA for the CDR3: TGTGCCTGGTGGGCTCCCGGGGAAGAGACCCAGTACTTC.

The rearrangement uses TRBV5-5 and TRBJ2-1; D gene uncertain. Trimming cost V 4 bases and J 6 bases, with 14 bases left between them. From germline, CDR1 is SGHKS and CDR2 YYEKEE (reference sequence). This CDR3 contains 14 residues. The CDR3 is CASSPDLAPNEQFF. In DNA form, the CDR3 reads TGTGCCAGCAGCCCCGATCTGGCTCCCAATGAGCAGTTCTTC.

The gene calls are TRBV5-1 and TRBJ2-1, with D possibly being TRBD2 (5 bases). Germline-derived CDR1 and CDR2 are SGHRS and YFSETQ. Trimming took 7 bases from V and 8 from J, leaving 13 bases between them. The CDR3 has 12 residues. Written as DNA, the CDR3 is TGCGCCAGCGGGGTGACGCGGGATGAGCAGTTCTTC. Protein sequence: CASGVTRDEQFF. Combining the CDR3 with reference TRBV5-1 and TRBJ2-1 gives the whole variable domain KAGVTQTPRYLIKTRGQQVTLSCSPISGHRSVSWYQQTPGQGLQFLFEYFSETQRNKGNFPGRFSGRQFSNSRSEMNVSTLELGDSALYLCASGVTRDEQFFGPGTRLTVL.

This clone was detected once. The V gene is TRBV4-2, the J gene TRBJ1-2; tentative D call: TRBD1 (5 bases). CDR3 length equals 13 residues. The ends were cut back, 4 bases at V and 8 bases at J, with 14 bases in the middle. CDR1 is LGHNA and CDR2 is YNFKEQ in the germline V gene. The DNA of the CDR3 is TGTGCCAGCAGCCTGCCCGGGGGGGACGGCTACACCTTC. It translates to CASSLPGGDGYTF.

V usage is TRBV7-8 and J usage is TRBJ2-2; 8 bases fit TRBD1. Germline CDR1 and CDR2: SGHVS and FQNEAQ. Trimming at V came to 0 bases and at J to 6 bases, leaving 0 bases not matched to a gene. The CDR3 has 14 amino acids. CDR3 loop: CASSLAQGAGELFF. CDR3 coding DNA: TGTGCCAGCAGCTTAGCACAGGGGGCCGGGGAGCTGTTTTTT.

The chain couples TRBV28 to TRBJ2-1; perhaps TRBD1 as D (6 bases). Trimming took off 6 bases at V and 5 bases at J, with 17 bases between the two ends. Germline CDR1 reads MDHEN; CDR2 reads SYDVKM. The CDR3 loop spans 15 amino acids. The CDR3 protein is CASSLRGTPNNEQFF. The CDR3 region has the DNA TGTGCCAGCAGCCTGAGGGGGACACCAAACAATGAGCAGTTCTTC. Combining the CDR3 with reference TRBV28 and TRBJ2-1 gives the whole variable domain DVKVTQSSRYLVKRTGEKVFLECVQDMDHENMFWYRQDPGLGLRLIYFSYDVKMKEKGDIPEGYSVSREKKERFSLILESASTNQTSMYLCASSLRGTPNNEQFFGPGTRLTVL.

V is TRBV5-1 and J is TRBJ1-4; weak D call: TRBD1 (6 bases). Per germline, CDR1 SGHRS and CDR2 YFSETQ. The ends were cut back, 6 bases at V and 8 bases at J, with 14 bases in the middle. The CDR3 spans 13 residues. The CDR3 sequence: CASTPWGGEKLFF. The DNA for the CDR3 is TGCGCCAGCACCCCGTGGGGGGGCGAAAAACTGTTTTTT.

The chain carries TRBV4-1 and TRBJ1-3; D call uncertain. The V gene lost 0 bases and the J gene lost 4 bases, with 10 bases spanning the gap. Germline CDR1 MGHRA, CDR2 YSYEKL. This CDR3 comprises 15 residues. The CDR3, as DNA: TGCGCCAGCAGCCAAGACCGTTCAGGAGGAAACACCATATATTTT. Amino acids: CASSQDRSGGNTIYF.

This clone showed up just once. The V call is TRBV5-1, the J call TRBJ1-2; D is unresolved. Germline CDR1 and CDR2: SGHRS and YFSETQ. The V end was cut by 0 bases, the J end by 4 bases, with 7 bases between. This CDR3 contains 13 residues. CDR3 coding DNA: TGCGCCAGCAGCTTGGCCGAGAGCTATGGCTACACCTTC. Protein product: CASSLAESYGYTF.

The V gene is TRBV5-6, the J gene TRBJ1-2; 9 bases agree with TRBD1. Trimming at V came to 3 bases and at J to 4 bases, leaving 7 bases not matched to a gene. This CDR3 contains 15 residues. The germline CDR1 and CDR2 sequences are SGHDT and YYEEEE. The CDR3 DNA reads TGTGCCAGCAGCTACGGGGACAGGGTCGGCTATGGCTACACCTTC. This gives the protein CASSYGDRVGYGYTF.

The chain has TRBV11-3 and TRBJ2-1, with 10 bases fitting TRBD2. From germline, CDR1 is SGHNT and CDR2 YENEEA. There are 17 residues in the CDR3. The junction had 10 bases not matched to a gene; V was cut back by 5 bases and J by 3 bases. CDR3 loop: CASSQGLATYCYNEQFF. The CDR3 DNA reads as TGTGCCAGCAGCCAGGGACTAGCGACATACTGCTACAATGAGCAGTTCTTC.

This clone was recorded once. The genes are TRBV5-5 and TRBJ2-4; tentatively, D is TRBD2 (6 bases). V was clipped by 2 bases and J by 8 bases, with 8 bases between them. The CDR3 totals 12 residues. The germline V gene encodes CDR1 SGHKS and CDR2 YYEKEE (reference sequence). The CDR3 DNA reads TGTGCCAGCAGCTTCTCGGGGGACATTCAGTACTTC. It is translated as CASSFSGDIQYF.

V usage is TRBV5-5 and J usage is TRBJ1-3; maybe TRBD1 (6 bases). The CDR3 is 15 residues long. Trimming stripped 3 bases from V and 2 bases from J, with 12 bases between. CDR1 SGHKS and CDR2 YYEKEE come from the germline V gene (reference sequence). The CDR3 reads CASSWMTGPGNTIYF. CDR3 nucleotide sequence: TGTGCCAGCAGCTGGATGACAGGACCTGGAAACACCATATATTTT.

This clone was observed once. The V call is TRBV3-1 (or the pseudogene TRBV3-2), the J call TRBJ1-1; 8 bases agree with TRBD1. The CDR3 sequence is 16 residues long. CDR1 and CDR2 (germline): LGHDT, YNNKEL (reference sequence). V lost 4 bases to trimming and J lost 0 bases; unmatched junction nucleotides: 7. CDR3 nucleotide sequence: TGTGCCAGCAGCCTCCAGGGGGCGAGGATGAACACTGAAGCTTTCTTT. Its protein product is CASSLQGARMNTEAFF.

The chain couples TRBV5-5 to TRBJ1-1, with D perhaps TRBD1 (6 bases). Between the trimmed V and J ends, which lost 4 bases and 1 base, there was a span of 11 bases. CDR1 is SGHKS, CDR2 YYEKEE, per germline (reference sequence). This CDR3 has 14 residues. CDR3 protein: CASSPGVANTEAFF. CDR3 in DNA: TGTGCCAGCAGCCCAGGGGTTGCGAACACTGAAGCTTTCTTT.

The rearrangement links TRBV9 to TRBJ1-1; a weak D match, TRBD1 (5 bases). V was trimmed by 9 bases and J by 1 base, leaving 13 bases between them. Germline V CDR1 and CDR2: SGDLS, YYNGEE. The CDR3 extends over 13 amino acids. The CDR3 nucleotides read TGTGCCACCGCCCGCGGACAGAACACTGAAGCTTTCTTT. Translating gives CATARGQNTEAFF. Supplemented by reference TRBV9 and TRBJ1-1, the full variable domain reads DSGVTQTPKHLITATGQRVTLRCSPRSGDLSVYWYQQSLDQGLQFLIQYYNGEERAKGNILERFSAQQFPDLHSELNLSSLELGDSALYFCATARGQNTEAFFGQGTRLTVV.

The genes are TRBV3-1 (or the pseudogene TRBV3-2) and TRBJ1-2, with 9 bases lining up with TRBD1. The germline CDR1 and CDR2 sequences are LGHDT and YNNKEL (reference sequence). The CDR3 is made up of 16 amino acids. J gave up 4 bases and V 4 bases, and 10 bases lay outside the gene matches. The CDR3 DNA sequence: TGTGCCAGCAGCCCATTAACAGGGGGCCCAGCCTATGGCTACACCTTC. It yields the protein CASSPLTGGPAYGYTF.